This is a list of T cell receptor beta chains from one sample in a study of T cells in localized non-small cell lung cancer. Profiled with immunoSEQ multiplex PCR; TCRdb holds only in-frame clones, not every one. There are about 690 clones in the sample; roughly 25% occur only once, and under 8% lies in the top ten. The sequencing used lung tumor tissue, collected before any cancer treatment. These receptors were obtained from a woman aged 40-70 years with stage III lung adenocarcinoma. Both conserved end residues are part of each CDR3. A D gene is named only where the DNA matches it firmly. Size is omitted from some rows. Given values are once, few, many or a class for expanded clones.

clone_size: NA
d_call: NA
j_call: TRBJ2-5
v_call: TRBV18
cdr3_nt: TGTGCCAGCTCACCCCAGAGAACAGGGAAGGAGACCCAGTACTTC
cdr3_aa: CASSPQRTGKETQYF

clone_size: large
d_call: NA
j_call: TRBJ2-7
v_call: TRBV6-8
cdr3_nt: TGTGCCAGCAGTTACCTCAAGGGGTACGAGCAGTACTTC
cdr3_aa: CASSYLKGYEQYF

clone_size: large
d_call: TRBD1
j_call: TRBJ1-2
v_call: TRBV6-8
cdr3_nt: TGTGCCAGCAGTTTCATGGACAGGGCGGGAACCTTC
cdr3_aa: CASSFMDRAGTF

clone_size: medium-sized
d_call: NA
j_call: TRBJ1-1
v_call: TRBV29-1
cdr3_nt: TGCAGCGTTGAAGTTAACAGGGCAGCTTTCTTT
cdr3_aa: CSVEVNRAAFF

clone_size: few
d_call: TRBD2
j_call: TRBJ2-1
v_call: TRBV11-3
cdr3_nt: TGTGCCAGCAGCCAGACACGGACTAGCCTGCTCGGGCAGTTCTTC
cdr3_aa: CASSQTRTSLLGQFF

clone_size: NA
d_call: NA
j_call: TRBJ2-3
v_call: TRBV5-1
cdr3_nt: TGCGCCAGCAGCTTGGTCGCTGGGTGGGGCACAGATACGCAGTATTTT
cdr3_aa: CASSLVAGWGTDTQYF

clone_size: NA
d_call: TRBD1
j_call: TRBJ2-5
v_call: TRBV19
cdr3_nt: TGTGCCAGTAGATCAGCAGGGGGTCGACAAGAGACCCAGTACTTC
cdr3_aa: CASRSAGGRQETQYF

clone_size: NA
d_call: NA
j_call: TRBJ1-1
v_call: TRBV9
cdr3_nt: TGTGCCAGCAGCGTTGAGGCGGGGTTCAACACTGAAGCTTTCTTT
cdr3_aa: CASSVEAGFNTEAFF

clone_size: NA
d_call: NA
j_call: TRBJ1-1
v_call: TRBV19
cdr3_nt: TGTGCCAGTAGTATTCGACGGAACACTGAAGCTTTCTTT
cdr3_aa: CASSIRRNTEAFF

clone_size: NA
d_call: NA
j_call: TRBJ2-1
v_call: TRBV14
cdr3_nt: TGTGCCAGCAGCCGCCCCCAGTGGCAGGGGCCCTACAATGAGCAGTTCTTC
cdr3_aa: CASSRPQWQGPYNEQFF

clone_size: few
d_call: NA
j_call: TRBJ2-1
v_call: TRBV30
cdr3_nt: TGTGCCTGGAGCCGGGGGACTGGCTCCTACAATGAGCAGTTCTTC
cdr3_aa: CAWSRGTGSYNEQFF

clone_size: NA
d_call: NA
j_call: TRBJ1-1
v_call: TRBV25-1
cdr3_nt: TGTGCCAGCAGTGAATACTCCTTCCCGGGAGGGGCTTTCTTT
cdr3_aa: CASSEYSFPGGAFF

clone_size: once
d_call: TRBD1
j_call: TRBJ2-1
v_call: TRBV30
cdr3_nt: TGTGCCTGGAGTGTATCAGGGGACAGGGGTCTTTTCTACAATGAGCAGTTCTTC
cdr3_aa: CAWSVSGDRGLFYNEQFF

clone_size: once
d_call: NA
j_call: TRBJ2-1
v_call: TRBV9
cdr3_nt: TGTGCCAGCAGCCCTGGAGACAATGAGCAGTTCTTC
cdr3_aa: CASSPGDNEQFF

clone_size: few
d_call: NA
j_call: TRBJ1-1
v_call: TRBV6-7
cdr3_nt: TGTGCCAGCAGAGTGAACACTGAAGCTTTCTTT
cdr3_aa: CASRVNTEAFF

clone_size: NA
d_call: NA
j_call: TRBJ2-2
v_call: TRBV6-8
cdr3_nt: TGTGCCAGCGGGACGGCCAACACCGGGGAGCTGTTTTTT
cdr3_aa: CASGTANTGELFF

clone_size: NA
d_call: TRBD2
j_call: TRBJ2-5
v_call: TRBV19
cdr3_nt: TGTGCCAGTAGTATCGGTAGCGGGTCATCCAGAAGGGAGACCCAGTACTTC
cdr3_aa: CASSIGSGSSRRETQYF

clone_size: few
d_call: TRBD1
j_call: TRBJ2-3
v_call: TRBV28
cdr3_nt: TGTGCCAGCAGTTCCACAGGGGGTTCCAGCACAGATACGCAGTATTTT
cdr3_aa: CASSSTGGSSTDTQYF

clone_size: large
d_call: NA
j_call: TRBJ2-7
v_call: TRBV11-3
cdr3_nt: TGTGCCAGCAGCTTAGAGCGACAGCCCTCATACGAGCAGTACTTC
cdr3_aa: CASSLERQPSYEQYF

clone_size: few
d_call: NA
j_call: TRBJ2-5
v_call: TRBV11-3
cdr3_nt: TGTGCCAGCAGCTTAGGTCATAGCGGAGAGACCCAGTACTTC
cdr3_aa: CASSLGHSGETQYF

clone_size: NA
d_call: NA
j_call: TRBJ2-7
v_call: TRBV30
cdr3_nt: TGTGCCTGGAGTAGGGGCACCGGGACCATGAACGAGCAGTACTTC
cdr3_aa: CAWSRGTGTMNEQYF

clone_size: large
d_call: NA
j_call: TRBJ2-1
v_call: TRBV6-8
cdr3_nt: TGTGCCAGCAGCGCGACGGGGAGCGGAAATTACAATGAGCAGTTCTTC
cdr3_aa: CASSATGSGNYNEQFF

clone_size: NA
d_call: NA
j_call: TRBJ1-2
v_call: TRBV28
cdr3_nt: TGTGCCAGCAGTTTATCAGAAGAACTTCAGAGTAGGGGCTACACCTTC
cdr3_aa: CASSLSEELQSRGYTF

clone_size: NA
d_call: NA
j_call: TRBJ1-5
v_call: TRBV19
cdr3_nt: TGTGCCAGTTCTTGGGACCCAAATAGCAATCAGCCCCAGCATTTT
cdr3_aa: CASSWDPNSNQPQHF

clone_size: NA
d_call: TRBD1
j_call: TRBJ2-2
v_call: TRBV19
cdr3_nt: TGTGCCAGTAGCCCTTGGACAGGGGCCACCGGGGAGCTGTTTTTT
cdr3_aa: CASSPWTGATGELFF

clone_size: few
d_call: TRBD1
j_call: TRBJ2-1
v_call: TRBV6-8
cdr3_nt: TGTGCCAGCACCGCCAGGGGGCGCTCCTACAATGAGCAGTTCTTC
cdr3_aa: CASTARGRSYNEQFF

clone_size: NA
d_call: NA
j_call: TRBJ1-2
v_call: TRBV28
cdr3_nt: TGTGCCAGCAGTTTAGACGGGAACTATGGCTACACCTTC
cdr3_aa: CASSLDGNYGYTF

clone_size: NA
d_call: NA
j_call: TRBJ2-6
v_call: TRBV9
cdr3_nt: TGTGCCAGCACCTACCGGGCTGGGGCCAACGTCCTGACTTTC
cdr3_aa: CASTYRAGANVLTF

clone_size: few
d_call: TRBD2
j_call: TRBJ2-1
v_call: TRBV28
cdr3_nt: TGTGCCAGCAACACCCTAGCGGGAGTCATAAGGAATGAGCAGTTCTTC
cdr3_aa: CASNTLAGVIRNEQFF

clone_size: NA
d_call: NA
j_call: TRBJ2-7
v_call: TRBV5-1
cdr3_nt: TGCGCCAGCAGTCAGCAATCCTTCGGGAGCTACGAGCAGTACTTC
cdr3_aa: CASSQQSFGSYEQYF

clone_size: NA
d_call: TRBD2
j_call: TRBJ2-1
v_call: TRBV12-5
cdr3_nt: TGTGCTAGTGGTTTGGTAAAGGGGGGACTAGCGGGAGCTTACAATGAGCAGTTCTTC
cdr3_aa: CASGLVKGGLAGAYNEQFF

clone_size: few
d_call: TRBD2
j_call: TRBJ2-3
v_call: TRBV6-8
cdr3_nt: TGTGCCAGCAGGGGATTCGGGACTAGCGGATCTAGCACAGATACGCAGTATTTT
cdr3_aa: CASRGFGTSGSSTDTQYF

clone_size: NA
d_call: NA
j_call: TRBJ2-3
v_call: TRBV6-8
cdr3_nt: TGTGCCATCAGTGCGGGGTCCCTTAGGACAGATACGCAGTATTTT
cdr3_aa: CAISAGSLRTDTQYF

clone_size: NA
d_call: NA
j_call: TRBJ1-5
v_call: TRBV9
cdr3_nt: TGTGCCAGCAGTGATTTTAGGGATCAGCCCCAGCATTTT
cdr3_aa: CASSDFRDQPQHF

clone_size: NA
d_call: NA
j_call: TRBJ2-2
v_call: TRBV29-1
cdr3_nt: TGCAGCGTTGACTCCGGGAGGAACACCGGGGAGCTGTTTTTT
cdr3_aa: CSVDSGRNTGELFF

clone_size: large
d_call: NA
j_call: TRBJ2-7
v_call: TRBV11-3
cdr3_nt: TGTGCCAGCAGCTTTGGTTTGGGGACCTACGAGCAGTACTTC
cdr3_aa: CASSFGLGTYEQYF

clone_size: few
d_call: NA
j_call: TRBJ1-5
v_call: TRBV28
cdr3_nt: TGTGCCAGCAGTTTAATCCAGGTGGGAAATCAGCCCCAGCATTTT
cdr3_aa: CASSLIQVGNQPQHF

clone_size: few
d_call: TRBD2
j_call: TRBJ2-5
v_call: TRBV11-1
cdr3_nt: TGTGCCAGCAGCTTATTTGCGGGAGGGCCGGAGACCCAGTACTTC
cdr3_aa: CASSLFAGGPETQYF

clone_size: large
d_call: TRBD2
j_call: TRBJ2-1
v_call: TRBV9
cdr3_nt: TGTGCCAGCAGCGTCGGGACTAGCGGGAACATTGAGCAGTTCTTC
cdr3_aa: CASSVGTSGNIEQFF

clone_size: NA
d_call: TRBD2
j_call: TRBJ2-1
v_call: TRBV14
cdr3_nt: TGTGCCAGCAGTCAGGGAGGGCCTTACAATGAGCAGTTCTTC
cdr3_aa: CASSQGGPYNEQFF

clone_size: medium-sized
d_call: TRBD2
j_call: TRBJ2-3
v_call: TRBV6-8
cdr3_nt: TGTGCCAGCAGTCCGGTAGCGGGTGTGGCAGATACGCAGTATTTT
cdr3_aa: CASSPVAGVADTQYF

clone_size: few
d_call: NA
j_call: TRBJ2-2
v_call: TRBV9
cdr3_nt: TGTGCCAGCAGCGTAGACAATAAGAACACCGGGGAGCTGTTTTTT
cdr3_aa: CASSVDNKNTGELFF